This passage covers 13 T cell receptor beta chains from one sample sequenced in a study of CD8+ T cells in alopecia areata. Following extraction, RNA underwent reverse transcription to cDNA, which served as the sequencing template. Only in-frame clones appear in the TCRdb table, and some are missing; sequencing was by immunoSEQ multiplex PCR. Among 90,000 to 150,000 clones, approximately 60% were seen once, and the ten largest hold roughly 2.8%. The sequencing sample was made of CD4+ T cells sorted from blood. These receptors all stem from a human donor in good health.

The rearrangement uses TRBV30 and TRBJ1-2, with D perhaps TRBD1 (6 bases). Germline V gene data show CDR1 as GTSNPN and CDR2 as SVGIG (reference sequence). There are 13 residues in the CDR3. Deletions cut 0 bases from V and 2 bases from J, with 7 bases between. CDR3 amino acids: CAWSVRGNYGYTF. CDR3 DNA sequence: TGTGCCTGGAGTGTAAGGGGGAACTATGGCTACACCTTC.

The genes are TRBV30 and TRBJ1-2; D unclear. Trimming stripped 3 bases from V and 2 bases from J, with 7 bases between. Germline V lookup: CDR1 GTSNPN, CDR2 SVGIG (reference sequence). This CDR3 has 12 residues. CDR3 in DNA: TGTGCCTGGAGGGTCGGAAACTATGGCTACACCTTC. Translating it yields CAWRVGNYGYTF.

The gene calls are TRBV28 and TRBJ2-7; perhaps TRBD1 as D (6 bases). The CDR3 has 15 amino acids. The ends were cut back, 5 bases at V and 2 bases at J, with 16 bases in the middle. The germline V gene encodes CDR1 MDHEN and CDR2 SYDVKM. The CDR3 DNA is TGTGCCAGCAGTGCACCAGGGGCGACAACCTACGAGCAGTACTTC. Protein sequence: CASSAPGATTYEQYF.

The chain uses TRBV2 and TRBJ1-2; 7 bases are shared with TRBD1. CDR1 is SNHLY and CDR2 is FYNNEI in the germline V gene. This CDR3 region has 12 residues. The J segment lost 8 bases and the V segment lost 4 bases, leaving 4 bases of the junction unmatched. The CDR3 nucleotides read TGTGCCAGCAGTGGACAGGGTAAAGGCTACACCTTC. Translation: CASSGQGKGYTF.

This clone turned up a few times. In nucleotides, the CDR3 is TGTGCCAGCAGTCCCCCGCGGGGGGTCGAGCAGTACTTC. Encoded protein: CASSPPRGVEQYF. The chain recombines TRBV2 with TRBJ2-7; TRBD2 aligns across 8 bases. CDR1 SNHLY and CDR2 FYNNEI come from the germline V gene. This CDR3 comprises 13 residues. Trimming at V came to 5 bases and at J to 6 bases, leaving 6 bases not matched to a gene. Based on the CDR3 plus reference TRBV2 and TRBJ2-7, the full variable domain is EPEVTQTPSHQVTQMGQEVILRCVPISNHLYFYWYRQILGQKVEFLVSFYNNEISEKSEIFDDQFSVERPDGSNFTLKIRSTKLEDSAMYFCASSPPRGVEQYFGPGTRLTVT.

This clone was recorded a few times. This sequence joins TRBV9 and TRBJ1-3; D remains ambiguous. V was pared by 3 bases and J by 0 bases, with 10 bases between. The CDR3 contains 15 residues. Germline V gives CDR1 SGDLS, CDR2 YYNGEE. The CDR3 region is CASSGYSISGNTIYF. CDR3 coding DNA: TGTGCCAGCAGCGGTTACAGCATCTCTGGAAACACCATATATTTT.

The V and J genes are TRBV29-1 and TRBJ1-2; a weak D match, TRBD1 (5 bases). Germline CDR1 and CDR2: SQVTM and ANQGSEA. Trimming stripped 3 bases from V and 4 bases from J, with 12 bases between. The CDR3 is 13 amino acids. The CDR3, as DNA: TGCAGCGTTGATGGTCAGGGCATCTATGGCTACACCTTC. Its protein is CSVDGQGIYGYTF. The complete variable domain, with remaining parts taken from reference TRBV29-1 and TRBJ1-2, reads SAVISQKPSRDICQRGTSLTIQCQVDSQVTMMFWYRQQPGQSLTLIATANQGSEATYESGFVIDKFPISRPNLTFSTLTVSNMSPEDSSIYLCSVDGQGIYGYTFGSGTRLTVV.

This clone was picked up one time. J is TRBJ1-2 and V is TRBV30; D uncertain. The ends were cut back, 0 bases at V and 6 bases at J, with 11 bases in the middle. In germline, CDR1 is GTSNPN, CDR2 SVGIG (reference sequence). This CDR3 has 13 amino acids. The CDR3 is CAWSVNPGDGYTF. As DNA, the CDR3 is TGTGCCTGGAGTGTAAACCCAGGTGATGGCTACACCTTC. The full variable domain, in which reference TRBV30 and TRBJ1-2 provide the parts outside the CDR3, is SQTIHQWPATLVQPVGSPLSLECTVEGTSNPNLYWYRQAAGRGLQLLFYSVGIGQISSEVPQNLSASRPQDRQFILSSKKLLLSDSGFYLCAWSVNPGDGYTFGSGTRLTVV.

The chain links TRBV15 to TRBJ2-1; 9 nucleotides match TRBD1. J gave up 4 bases and V 4 bases, and 5 bases lay outside the gene matches. The germline CDR1 and CDR2 sequences are LNHNV and YYDKDF (reference sequence). The CDR3 totals 15 residues. Written as DNA, the CDR3 is TGTGCCACCAGCAAAAGGGACAGGGAATACAATGAGCAGTTCTTC. Its protein product is CATSKRDREYNEQFF.

The rearrangement uses TRBV6-1 and TRBJ1-1; D is undetermined. The V gene's germline CDR1 is MNHNS and CDR2 SASEGT. Trimming pared 11 bases from V and 1 base from J, leaving 14 bases between. The CDR3 length is 13 residues. The CDR3 sequence is CASSPRGNTEAFF. The CDR3 DNA is TGTGCCTCCTCCCCCCGGGGGAACACTGAAGCTTTCTTT.

V is TRBV2 and J is TRBJ2-5, with D hard to call. This CDR3 is built from 11 residues. V was cut by 7 bases and J by 5 bases, with 8 bases left in between. Germline lookup yields CDR1 SNHLY and CDR2 FYNNEI. CDR3 amino acids: CASKSQETQYF. CDR3 DNA sequence: TGTGCCAGCAAAAGTCAGGAGACCCAGTACTTC. Filled out from reference TRBV2 and TRBJ2-5, the complete variable domain reads EPEVTQTPSHQVTQMGQEVILRCVPISNHLYFYWYRQILGQKVEFLVSFYNNEISEKSEIFDDQFSVERPDGSNFTLKIRSTKLEDSAMYFCASKSQETQYFGPGTRLLVL.

The chain uses TRBV29-1 and TRBJ1-1, with 9 bases matching TRBD1. CDR1 and CDR2 from the germline V gene are SQVTM and ANQGSEA. This CDR3 comprises 13 residues. J was trimmed by 8 bases and V by 5 bases; bases with no gene match: 9. The CDR3 DNA reads as TGCAGCGTTCCAGGACAGGGGATGGGCGAAGCTTTCTTT. It codes for CSVPGQGMGEAFF.

This clone was seen only once. The gene calls are TRBV5-1 and TRBJ2-1, with 13 bases matching TRBD2. The CDR3 covers 15 residues. CDR1 is SGHRS, CDR2 YFSETQ, per germline. Unmatched junction bases numbered 9, after V lost 7 bases and J lost 8 bases. The CDR3 here is CASFPGTSGVYEQFF. The CDR3 nucleotides read TGCGCCAGCTTCCCCGGGACTAGCGGGGTCTATGAGCAGTTCTTC.